This entry concerns a single TCR beta chain. Its antigen is unknown. The data originate from a study of cytomegalovirus exposure and HLA in healthy donors. PCR was performed using 60 Vbeta and 13 Jbeta primers. Authors' data handling: Per a later analysis, the number of unique TCR beta chains was approximately 80 million, of which 8.5 million to 11 million were shared. Profiled with immunoSEQ multiplex PCR; TCRdb holds only in-frame clones, not every one. The V and J calls and clone size are taken from that table; D and trimming were inferred from the DNA. The table lists under 200,000 clones, around 73% of them singletons. Per the germline V gene, CDR1 is MGHRA and CDR2 is YSYEKL. The trim removed 5 bases at V and 4 bases at J, leaving 13 bases unmatched. This CDR3 comprises 17 residues. Findings of the study overall: Later analysis demonstrated an association between a missense DCLRE1C variant and TCR beta V- and J-gene trimming. Being productive about 87% or about 30% of the time was typical of most TCR beta V segments in an earlier analysis. More clonal expansion characterized HLA-associated TCR beta chains than equally common others in a later analysis.

This chain links TRBV4-1 with TRBJ1-2; the match to TRBD1 covers 10 bases. The sample consisted of PBMCs. This clonotype was sampled from a man aged 55-75 years in good health and CMV-seronegative. CDR3 nucleotide sequence: TGCGCCAGCAGCTCCTCTCCCGGGACAGGGGTCTCCTATGGCTACACCTTC. Translating gives CASSSSPGTGVSYGYTF.